This passage covers 19 T cell receptor beta chains from one sample sequenced in a study of CD8+ T cells in alopecia areata. As for treatment: oral pan-JAK inhibitor, 5-10 mg twice daily. The authors extracted RNA and reverse transcribed it into cDNA as the sequencing template. The repertoire was sequenced with immunoSEQ multiplex PCR; TCRdb's copy has only in-frame clones and lacks some. This table has more than 200,000 clones, 40% to 45% appearing once. Sequenced material: CD4+ T cells sorted from blood, taken at approximately week 37, from a patient treated with tofacitinib. The receptors originated from a human donor with alopecia areata.

This CDR3 is CSVATGLAEQFF. As DNA, the CDR3 is TGCAGCGTCGCGACAGGGTTAGCTGAGCAGTTCTTC. The genes are TRBV29-1 and TRBJ2-1; 7 bases are shared with TRBD1. CDR1 is SQVTM and CDR2 is ANQGSEA in the germline V gene. J gave up 9 bases and V 6 bases, and 8 bases lay outside the gene matches. This CDR3 is built from 12 residues.

The table lists this clone with many counts. The chain has TRBV28 and TRBJ1-5, with D possibly TRBD1 on 6 matching bases. V was cut by 6 bases and J by 5 bases, with 17 bases left in between. The V gene's germline CDR1 is MDHEN and CDR2 SYDVKM. The CDR3 spans 15 residues. CDR3 protein: CASSLTGPGDQPQHF. DNA for the CDR3: TGTGCCAGCAGCCTAACAGGGCCAGGGGATCAGCCCCAGCATTTT.

The chain employs TRBV7-9 and TRBJ2-3, with 8 bases lining up with TRBD2. The junction had 15 bases not matched to a gene; V was cut back by 5 bases and J by 2 bases. The length of the CDR3 is 18 residues. From germline, CDR1 is SEHNR and CDR2 FQNEAQ (reference sequence). This CDR3 is CASSRIRGAGESTDTQYF. The CDR3 DNA sequence: TGTGCCAGCAGCCGGATCCGGGGAGCGGGAGAATCCACAGATACGCAGTATTTT.

In its sample, this clone was seen a few times. Other DNA sequences from this sample encode an identical CDR3 as well. The chain employs TRBV5-1 and TRBJ2-7; perhaps TRBD2 as D (6 bases). The germline V gene has CDR1 SGHRS and CDR2 YFSETQ. V lost 0 bases and J 4 bases, leaving 8 bases between the germline ends. This CDR3 is built from 13 residues. The CDR3 DNA reads as TGCGCCAGCAGCTTGGCCGCGGGGTACGAGCAGTACTTC. Translation: CASSLAAGYEQYF.

The rearrangement joins TRBV29-1 to TRBJ1-2; 8 nucleotides align to TRBD1. After removal of 0 bases from V and 12 bases from J, the junction contained 3 bases not matched to a gene. The V gene's germline CDR1 is SQVTM and CDR2 ANQGSEA. The CDR3 is made up of 11 amino acids. CDR3 sequence (DNA): TGCAGCGTTGAAGATCGGGACAGGAACACCTTC. Translated, it gives CSVEDRDRNTF.

The chain is built from TRBV27 and TRBJ2-1, with 11 bases fitting TRBD2. CDR1 is MNHEY and CDR2 is SMNVEV in the germline V gene (reference sequence). This CDR3 is 15 amino acids long. With 8 bases clipped from V and 0 bases from J, the junction kept 3 bases outside the gene matches. CDR3 amino acids: CASSGTSGSYNEQFF. The CDR3 DNA reads as TGTGCCAGCTCCGGGACTAGCGGCTCCTACAATGAGCAGTTCTTC.

V is TRBV7-9 and J is TRBJ1-5; TRBD1 matches at 7 bases. CDR1 is SEHNR and CDR2 is FQNEAQ in the germline V gene (reference sequence). The CDR3 consists of 15 residues. V was clipped by 6 bases and J by 5 bases; unmatched bases: 10. CDR3 loop: CASSLHRDRDQPQHF. Here the CDR3 DNA reads TGTGCCAGCAGTCTACACCGGGACAGAGATCAGCCCCAGCATTTT.

CDR3 coding DNA: TGTGCCAGCAGCTTGGGGACCGAGACCCAGTACTTC. It codes for CASSLGTETQYF. V is TRBV5-6 and J is TRBJ2-5; D ambiguous. The germline CDR1 and CDR2 sequences are SGHDT and YYEEEE. The CDR3 runs 12 residues. Trimming stripped 0 bases from V and 5 bases from J, with 5 bases between.

The chain uses TRBV7-9 and TRBJ1-2, with a possible D match to TRBD1 (5 bases). The CDR3 sequence is 14 residues long. CDR1 is SEHNR and CDR2 is FQNEAQ in the germline V gene (reference sequence). The V end lost 5 bases, the J end lost 4 bases, and 14 bases lay between the germline ends. CDR3 coding DNA: TGTGCCAGCAGCAATGTACAGGCTGCCTATGGCTACACCTTC. This translates into CASSNVQAAYGYTF.

The V and J genes are TRBV30 and TRBJ2-5; D remains unclear. The CDR3 has 13 residues. CDR1 GTSNPN and CDR2 SVGIG come from the germline V gene (reference sequence). The V end lost 2 bases, the J end lost 5 bases, and 12 bases lay between the germline ends. CDR3 loop: CAWSSRSRETQYF. The CDR3 DNA sequence: TGTGCCTGGAGTTCGCGGAGTCGGGAGACCCAGTACTTC.

The chain links TRBV5-4 to TRBJ2-1, with 9 bases identical to TRBD1. V shed 3 bases, J shed 0 bases, and the junction held 1 base outside the gene matches. This CDR3 is 15 amino acids long. CDR1 and CDR2 from the germline V gene are SGHNT and YYREEE (reference sequence). Here the CDR3 reads CASSSTGGSYNEQFF. In nucleotides, the CDR3 is TGTGCCAGCAGCTCGACAGGGGGCTCCTACAATGAGCAGTTCTTC.

The CDR3 here is CASSYRWGEAFF. The CDR3 DNA sequence: TGTGCCAGCAGTTACCGGTGGGGTGAAGCTTTCTTT. The V call is TRBV6-5, the J call TRBJ1-1; no reliable D call. The V end lost 2 bases, the J end lost 7 bases, and 8 bases lay between the germline ends. CDR1 and CDR2 from the germline V gene are MNHEY and SVGAGI. CDR3 length equals 12 residues.

This chain links TRBV5-4 with TRBJ2-2; the match to TRBD2 covers 8 bases. Losses at the gene ends were 0 bases for V and 4 bases for J; bases not matched to a gene: 2. Germline loops: CDR1 SGHNT, CDR2 YYREEE (reference sequence). The CDR3 covers 15 residues. CDR3 DNA sequence: TGTGCCAGCAGCTTGGTGAGCGGGAGCACCGGGGAGCTGTTTTTT. Translating it yields CASSLVSGSTGELFF.

The CDR3 here is CSVVQGVNTEAFF. The CDR3 bases are TGCAGCGTTGTACAGGGAGTTAACACTGAAGCTTTCTTT. This sequence joins TRBV29-1 and TRBJ1-1; D possibly corresponds to TRBD1 (6 bases). CDR1 is SQVTM and CDR2 is ANQGSEA in the germline V gene. The length of the CDR3 is 13 residues. Trimming shortened V by 4 bases and J by 2 bases, and 11 bases separated the two germline ends.

The chain joins TRBV15 to TRBJ2-1, with 12 bases fitting TRBD2. The trim removed 8 bases at V and 4 bases at J, leaving 0 bases unmatched. Germline assignment: CDR1 LNHNV and CDR2 YYDKDF (reference sequence). The CDR3 has 13 amino acids. This chain's CDR3 is CATGTSGYNEQFF. The CDR3 DNA sequence: TGTGCCACCGGGACTAGCGGGTACAATGAGCAGTTCTTC.

This clone was observed a handful of times. This chain connects TRBV14 to TRBJ2-5, with D unclear. V lost 0 bases, J lost 1 base, and 12 bases lay in between. From germline, CDR1 is SGHDN and CDR2 FVKESK. This CDR3 has 16 amino acids. The CDR3 region is CASSQEVLSLQETQYF. In nucleotides, the CDR3 is TGTGCCAGCAGCCAAGAGGTCCTCAGCCTCCAAGAGACCCAGTACTTC.

This clone appeared a few times. The genes are TRBV11-2 and TRBJ2-6, with 9 bases lining up with TRBD1. CDR3 size: 17 residues. With V trimmed by 5 bases and J by 1 base, 6 bases remained unmatched. Germline CDR1 reads SGHAT; CDR2 reads FQNNGV. The DNA of the CDR3 is TGTGCCAGCAGCCCCCACGGGACAGGGTCTGGGGCCAACGTCCTGACTTTC. Protein: CASSPHGTGSGANVLTF.

V and J are TRBV4-2 and TRBJ1-1, with D unresolved. Germline V gene sequence: CDR1 LGHNA, CDR2 YNFKEQ. The CDR3 spans 13 residues. V was cut by 5 bases and J by 0 bases, with 7 bases left in between. As DNA, the CDR3 is TGTGCCAGCAGCGGGCCCATGAACACTGAAGCTTTCTTT. Translation gives CASSGPMNTEAFF.

The V call is TRBV10-3, the J call TRBJ2-7; D perhaps matches TRBD2 (5 bases). The CDR3 contains 11 residues. Trimming shortened V by 5 bases and J by 6 bases, and 8 bases separated the two germline ends. Germline V lookup: CDR1 ENHRY, CDR2 SYGVKD. DNA for the CDR3: TGTGCCATCAGTCAAGGGAGCGAGCAGTACTTC. Amino acids: CAISQGSEQYF.